There are a few counts of the clone carrying this T cell receptor beta chain. Antigen unknown. This CDR3 is built from 14 residues. The ends were cut back, 4 bases at V and 2 bases at J, with 9 bases in the middle. CDR1 and CDR2 from the germline V gene are KGHDR and SFDVKD. From the RT-PCR reads, TCRdb called clonotypes with MiXCR, one entry per CDR3 protein. The sample includes about 780,000 distinct CDR3 sequences, about 18% of them seen just once. This record comes from a study of response to subunit inactivated influenza vaccine. Broader study findings: Seasonal influenza vaccination, on each occasion, was suggested by the authors to recruit few new T cells.

The chain is built from TRBV24-1 and TRBJ2-3; D unclear. This receptor was taken from a man in his fifties who received an inactivated influenza vaccine. Sample: PBMCs from blood, taken roughly 5 days after vaccination. CDR3 amino acids: CATSDVMLTDTQYF. Written as DNA, the CDR3 is TGTGCCACCAGTGACGTAATGCTCACAGATACGCAGTATTTT.